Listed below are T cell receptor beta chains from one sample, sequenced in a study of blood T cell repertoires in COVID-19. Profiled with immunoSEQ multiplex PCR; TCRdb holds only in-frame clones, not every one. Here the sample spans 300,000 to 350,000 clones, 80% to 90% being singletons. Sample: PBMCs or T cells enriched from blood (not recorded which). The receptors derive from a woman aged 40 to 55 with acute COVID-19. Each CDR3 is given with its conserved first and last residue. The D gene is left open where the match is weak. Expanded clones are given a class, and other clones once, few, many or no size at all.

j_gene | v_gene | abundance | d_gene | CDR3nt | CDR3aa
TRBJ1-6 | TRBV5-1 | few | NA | TGCGCCAGCACCTTAGGGGGGGTGAATAATTCACCCCTCCACTTT | CASTLGGVNNSPLHF
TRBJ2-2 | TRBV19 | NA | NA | TGTGCCAGTAGTATAGTGCGGAACACCGGGGAGCTGTTTTTT | CASSIVRNTGELFF
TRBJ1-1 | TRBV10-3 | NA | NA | TGTGCCATCAGTGTAGAGAACACTGAAGCTTTCTTT | CAISVENTEAFF
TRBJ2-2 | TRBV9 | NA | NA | TGTGCCAGCAGCAAAGAACAGGGGAACACCGGGGAGCTGTTTTTT | CASSKEQGNTGELFF
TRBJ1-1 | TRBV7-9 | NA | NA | TGTGCCAGCAGCTTAGGTTCCGGGGGGAACACTGAAGCTTTCTTT | CASSLGSGGNTEAFF
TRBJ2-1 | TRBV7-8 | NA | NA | TGTGCCAGCAGCTTAGCTGGGGGGGCCCACAATGAGCAGTTCTTC | CASSLAGGAHNEQFF
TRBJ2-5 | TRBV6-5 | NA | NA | TGTGCCAGCAGTTACAGGAGTGGCTCCCCCGGGACCCAGTACTTC | CASSYRSGSPGTQYF
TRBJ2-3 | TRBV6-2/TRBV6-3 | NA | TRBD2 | TGTGCCAGCAGCGACCTAACTCTAGCGGGTTTCACAGATACGCAGTATTTT | CASSDLTLAGFTDTQYF
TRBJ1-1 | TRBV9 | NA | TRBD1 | TGTGCCAGCAGCGGACAGGGGGCGATGAACACTGAAGCTTTCTTT | CASSGQGAMNTEAFF
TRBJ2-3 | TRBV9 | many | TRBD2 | TGTGCCAGCAGCGTAGATGAGACTGGGTTACTAGCGGGATCAGATACGCAGTATTTT | CASSVDETGLLAGSDTQYF
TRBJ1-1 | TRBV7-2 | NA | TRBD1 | TGTGCCAGCAGCTCGGCCGGGACAGGGCAAACTGAAGCTTTCTTT | CASSSAGTGQTEAFF
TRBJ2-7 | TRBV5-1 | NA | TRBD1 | TGCGCCAGCAGCTTGGGAGGGACAGGACGACTCTACGAGCAGTACTTC | CASSLGGTGRLYEQYF
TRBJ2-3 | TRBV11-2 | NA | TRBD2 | TGTGCCAGCAGCTTAGCGCCTAGCGGGAGAGTGGCAGATACGCAGTATTTT | CASSLAPSGRVADTQYF
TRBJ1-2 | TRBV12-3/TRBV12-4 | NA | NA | TGTGCCAGCAGTCCCTATACAGGGTACGGCTACACCTTC | CASSPYTGYGYTF
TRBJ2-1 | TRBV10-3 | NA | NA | TGTGCCATCAATCAGGGGCCGGATGAGCAGTTCTTC | CAINQGPDEQFF
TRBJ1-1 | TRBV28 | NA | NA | TGTGCCAGCAGTTTATCCCAGGGGAGCGCTGAAGCTTTCTTT | CASSLSQGSAEAFF
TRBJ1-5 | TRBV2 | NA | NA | TGTGCCAGCAGTGAAGCGGGGAGAAGCAATCAGCCCCAGCATTTT | CASSEAGRSNQPQHF
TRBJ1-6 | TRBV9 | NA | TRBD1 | TGTGCCAGCAGCGTGACAGGGAATAATTCACCCCTCCACTTT | CASSVTGNNSPLHF
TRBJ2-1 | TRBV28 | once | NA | TGTGCCAGCAGTTTAGTCGGGATCGTCAATGAGCAGTTCTTC | CASSLVGIVNEQFF
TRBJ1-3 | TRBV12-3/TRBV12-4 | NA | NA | TGTGCCAGCAGTTATATGGGAAACACCATATATTTT | CASSYMGNTIYF
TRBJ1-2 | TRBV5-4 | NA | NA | TGTGCCAGCAGCTTGGGGCAGGGAAACTATGGCTACACCTTC | CASSLGQGNYGYTF
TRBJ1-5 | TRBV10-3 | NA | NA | TGTGCCATCAGTGACGACAGTAGCAATCAGCCCCAGCATTTT | CAISDDSSNQPQHF
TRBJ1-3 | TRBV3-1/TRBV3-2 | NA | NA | TGTGCCAGCAGCCCGCACGGTGGAAACACCATATATTTT | CASSPHGGNTIYF
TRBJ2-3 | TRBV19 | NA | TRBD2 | TGTGCCAGTAGTCGGTACTTAGCGGGAGGTCTGAATACGCAGTATTTT | CASSRYLAGGLNTQYF
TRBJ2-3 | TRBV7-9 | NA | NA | TGTGCCAGCAGCTTATCCAGACAATATGGCACAGATACGCAGTATTTT | CASSLSRQYGTDTQYF
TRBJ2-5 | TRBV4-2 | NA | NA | TGTGCCAGCAGCCAAGATTACAGTCAAGAGACCCAGTACTTC | CASSQDYSQETQYF
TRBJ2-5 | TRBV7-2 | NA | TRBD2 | TGTGCCAGCAGCTTAATTGGGGGGGAGAGAGAGACCCAGTACTTC | CASSLIGGERETQYF
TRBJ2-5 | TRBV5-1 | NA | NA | TGCGCCAGCAGCTTGGTCGGGGGTCAGATCAAAGAGACCCAGTACTTC | CASSLVGGQIKETQYF
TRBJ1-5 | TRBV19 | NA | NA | TGTGCCAGTAGTGTCCAGGGGAAGGGTCAGCCCCAGCATTTT | CASSVQGKGQPQHF
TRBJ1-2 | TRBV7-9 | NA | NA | TGTGCCAGCAGCATGGACAGCAACTATGGCTACACCTTC | CASSMDSNYGYTF
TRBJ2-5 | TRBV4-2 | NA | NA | TGTGCCAGCAGCCAAGAGTTGGCATTCCAAGAGACCCAGTACTTC | CASSQELAFQETQYF
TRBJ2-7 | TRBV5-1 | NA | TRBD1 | TGCGCCAGCAGCTCCCTGGACAGGGGTACCCACGAGCAGTACTTC | CASSSLDRGTHEQYF
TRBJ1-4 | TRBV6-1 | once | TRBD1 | TGTGCCAGCAGTGACCCCCGGGACAGGGGGGAAGCAACTAATGAAAAACTGTTTTTT | CASSDPRDRGEATNEKLFF
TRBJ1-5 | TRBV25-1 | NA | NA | TGTGCCAGCAGCTATAGCAATCAGCCCCAGCATTTT | CASSYSNQPQHF
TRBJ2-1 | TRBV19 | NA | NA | TGTGCCAGTAGTACCTCATCGAGAGGTAATGAGCAGTTCTTC | CASSTSSRGNEQFF
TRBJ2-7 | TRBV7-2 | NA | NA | TGTGCCAGCAGCTTAGGGACATTGGCGGAGTACTTC | CASSLGTLAEYF
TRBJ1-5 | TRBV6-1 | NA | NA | TGTGCCAGCAGTGAATCAGGGCATGGCAATCAGCCCCAGCATTTT | CASSESGHGNQPQHF
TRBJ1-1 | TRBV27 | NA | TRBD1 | TGTGCCAGCAGTTTATATACAGGGGGATTCATGAACACTGAAGCTTTCTTT | CASSLYTGGFMNTEAFF
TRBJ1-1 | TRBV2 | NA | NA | TGTGCCAGCAGTGAATTAAACACTGAAGCTTTCTTT | CASSELNTEAFF
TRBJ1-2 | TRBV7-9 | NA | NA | TGTGCCAGCAGCTTAGTCCCGGAGGGTGTCTATGGCTACACCTTC | CASSLVPEGVYGYTF
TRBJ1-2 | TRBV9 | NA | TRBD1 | TGTGCCAGCGGGGACAGGGGCTCCTATGGCTACACCTTC | CASGDRGSYGYTF
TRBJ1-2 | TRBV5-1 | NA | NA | TGCGCCAGCAGCTTGGGAGACAGGAGATATGGCTACACCTTC | CASSLGDRRYGYTF
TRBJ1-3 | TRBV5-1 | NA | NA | TGCGCCAGCAGCTTGGGACAACTTTTCTCTGGAAACACCATATATTTT | CASSLGQLFSGNTIYF
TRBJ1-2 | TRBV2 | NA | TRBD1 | TGTGCCAGCAGTCTACGGACAGGCACTGGCTACACCTTC | CASSLRTGTGYTF
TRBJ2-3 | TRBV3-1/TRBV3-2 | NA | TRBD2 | TGTGCCAGCAGCAACCCCCCCGGCGCGGGGGGCACAGATACGCAGTATTTT | CASSNPPGAGGTDTQYF
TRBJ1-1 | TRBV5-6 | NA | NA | TGTGCCAGCAGCTTGGCGGCGGTTAACACTGAAGCTTTCTTT | CASSLAAVNTEAFF
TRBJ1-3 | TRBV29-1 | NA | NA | TGCAGCGTCAGACCGGACAGCTCTGGAAACACCATATATTTT | CSVRPDSSGNTIYF
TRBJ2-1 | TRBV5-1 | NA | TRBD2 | TGCGCCAGCAAAGTAGCGGGAGGGTTCGGTGAGCAGTTCTTC | CASKVAGGFGEQFF
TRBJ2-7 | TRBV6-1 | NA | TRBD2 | TGTGCCAGCAGTGCAAAACTAGCGGGAGGCTCCTACGAGCAGTACTTC | CASSAKLAGGSYEQYF
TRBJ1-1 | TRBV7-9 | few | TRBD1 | TGTGCCAGCAGCTACCTGACAGGGCGTGATGCTTTCTTT | CASSYLTGRDAFF
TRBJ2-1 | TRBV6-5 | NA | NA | TGTGCCAGCAGTAAGACGGACTCAGACTACAATGAGCAGTTCTTC | CASSKTDSDYNEQFF
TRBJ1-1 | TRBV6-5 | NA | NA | TGTGCCAGCATTTCACAGCCTTATGAAGCTTTCTTT | CASISQPYEAFF
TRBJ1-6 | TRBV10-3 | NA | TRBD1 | TGTGCCATCAGTGAGTCGCGGGCAGGGGGTGGGTATTCACCCCTCCACTTT | CAISESRAGGGYSPLHF
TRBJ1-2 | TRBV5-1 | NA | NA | TGCGCCAGCAGCTTGACACAGGGAGCTTACTATGGCTACACCTTC | CASSLTQGAYYGYTF
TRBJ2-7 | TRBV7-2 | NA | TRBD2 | TGTGCCAGCAGCGAGCGGACTAGCGGGGGGGGCTACGAGCAGTACTTC | CASSERTSGGGYEQYF
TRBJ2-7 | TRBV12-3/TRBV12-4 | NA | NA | TGTGCCAGCAGGGAAGACAGGACCTACGAGCAGTACTTC | CASREDRTYEQYF